This T cell receptor (beta chain) stems from a study of T-cell reconstitution after alpha-beta-depleted transplantation in children. The sample holds many counts of this clonotype. Unique molecular identifiers were used to barcode this TCRbeta library. TCRdb fed the PCR reads into MiXCR, producing one record per CDR3 protein. Of 240,000 or so distinct CDR3 sequences in the sample, about 12% were seen once. The V gene lost 6 bases and the J gene lost 1 base, with 21 bases spanning the gap. Per the germline V gene, CDR1 is MNHEY and CDR2 is SMNVEV (reference sequence). The CDR3 runs 18 residues. This TCR derives from a human donor who donated a stem cell graft to a child with acute lymphoblastic leukemia. Here the sequenced sample was PBMCs from the stem cell graft donor, taken from the stem cell graft. This chain connects TRBV27 to TRBJ2-2; TRBD2 might be the D (6 bases). CDR3 nucleotides: TGTGCCAGCAGCCCCCTCCAGTCGGGACTGTTGAACACCGGGGAGCTGTTTTTT. Its protein is CASSPLQSGLLNTGELFF.